The 28 T cell receptor beta chains listed next were all sequenced from one sample in a study of T cell responses to AZD1222 COVID-19 vaccine. Profiled with immunoSEQ multiplex PCR; TCRdb holds only in-frame clones, not every one. Among tens of thousands of clones, roughly 85% were seen once, and the ten largest hold about 3.5%. The sample was peripheral blood, taken 28 days after the second AZD1222 dose. The source is an adult who received the AZD1222 COVID-19 vaccine.

A single count supports this clone. The chain has TRBV18 and TRBJ2-2; D may be TRBD1 (6 bases). This CDR3 contains 16 residues. The V gene lost 1 base and the J gene lost 5 bases, with 14 bases spanning the gap. Germline V gene sequence: CDR1 KGHSH, CDR2 LQKENI. CDR3 loop: CASSPRTQGGTGELFF. The CDR3 bases are TGTGCCAGCTCACCACGAACACAGGGTGGAACCGGGGAGCTGTTTTTT.

This chain joins TRBV7-3 and TRBJ2-1; a possible D gene is TRBD2 (6 bases). The CDR3 runs to 13 residues. Per germline, CDR1 SGHTA and CDR2 FQGTGA. Trimming pared 6 bases from V and 6 bases from J, leaving 12 bases between. CDR3 loop: CASSYQGGNEQFF. In DNA, the CDR3 is TGTGCCAGCAGTTATCAGGGAGGCAATGAGCAGTTCTTC.

The chain combines TRBV29-1 with TRBJ2-3; D is undetermined. Trimming took off 6 bases at V and 2 bases at J, with 15 bases between the two ends. The CDR3 has 14 residues. The germline V gene has CDR1 SQVTM and CDR2 ANQGSEA. The CDR3 DNA reads TGCAGCGTCAGCCCCGACGGCCACACAGATACGCAGTATTTT. Protein product: CSVSPDGHTDTQYF.

This clone appeared a few times. V usage is TRBV11-2 and J usage is TRBJ2-7, with D unclear. The CDR3 has 14 amino acids. Germline V gene sequence: CDR1 SGHAT, CDR2 FQNNGV. V gave up 7 bases and J gave up 0 bases, with 13 bases separating them. This CDR3 reads CASTSQGSSYEQYF. The CDR3 DNA follows: TGTGCCAGCACCTCACAAGGGTCCTCCTACGAGCAGTACTTC.

The V and J genes are TRBV19 and TRBJ1-1; D remains unclear. The germline gives CDR1 LNHDA, CDR2 SQIVND (reference sequence). V shed 6 bases and J shed 6 bases, with 11 bases lying between them. CDR3 length: 12 amino acids. Written as DNA, the CDR3 is TGTGCCAGTAGGAGGAAGACGGCTGAAGCTTTCTTT. Amino acid sequence: CASRRKTAEAFF.

This chain connects TRBV5-4 to TRBJ2-7; TRBD1 matches 9 bases. This CDR3 contains 15 residues. The V segment lost 4 bases and the J segment 2 bases; nucleotides outside the gene matches: 7. Germline CDR1 and CDR2: SGHNT and YYREEE (reference sequence). CDR3 amino acids: CASSPGTGSTYEQYF. CDR3 in DNA: TGTGCCAGCAGCCCGGGGACAGGGAGTACCTACGAGCAGTACTTC.

V is TRBV4-1 and J is TRBJ1-4; D unresolved. CDR1 and CDR2 (germline): MGHRA, YSYEKL. The ends were cut back, 4 bases at V and 10 bases at J, with 19 bases in the middle. CDR3 length: 15 amino acids. In DNA, the CDR3 is TGCGCCAGCAGCCCGTGGTTGAATACAATGGGAAAACTGTTTTTT. It is translated as CASSPWLNTMGKLFF.

The chain employs TRBV9 and TRBJ2-2; D is ambiguous. Trimming pared 4 bases from V and 2 bases from J, leaving 12 bases between. Germline assignment: CDR1 SGDLS and CDR2 YYNGEE. The CDR3 extends over 15 amino acids. CDR3: CASSPDGFNTGELFF. The CDR3, as DNA: TGTGCCAGCAGCCCCGACGGGTTTAACACCGGGGAGCTGTTTTTT.

Only a few counts were recorded for this clone. The rearrangement links TRBV7-2 to TRBJ2-7; no clear D gene. This CDR3 is 14 amino acids long. V was trimmed by 4 bases and J by 1 base, leaving 11 bases between them. The germline gives CDR1 SGHTA, CDR2 FQGNSA. CDR3 sequence reads: CASSSSTSSYEQYF. The CDR3 nucleotides are TGTGCCAGCAGCTCCTCCACATCGTCCTACGAGCAGTACTTC.

A few counts support this clone. The genes are TRBV3-1 (or the pseudogene TRBV3-2) and TRBJ2-7; tentative D call: TRBD1 (6 bases). The CDR3 is 15 amino acids. From germline, CDR1 is LGHDT and CDR2 YNNKEL (reference sequence). Trimming left V 4 bases short and J 6 bases short, with 19 bases between. This CDR3 reads CASSRNGPKQGEQYF. CDR3 nucleotides: TGTGCCAGCAGCCGGAACGGGCCGAAACAGGGCGAGCAGTACTTC.

In DNA form, the CDR3 reads TGTGCCAGCAGTTGGACTGGGCTACTCTCCCTATACTCCTACAATGAGCAGTTCTTC. Its translation: CASSWTGLLSLYSYNEQFF. This sequence joins TRBV28 and TRBJ2-1; a possible D gene is TRBD2 (5 bases). Looked up from germline, CDR1 is MDHEN and CDR2 is SYDVKM. This CDR3 contains 19 residues. Trimming removed 4 bases from V and 0 bases from J, with 22 bases in between.

The rearrangement joins TRBV7-8 to TRBJ2-2, with D possibly being TRBD2 (6 bases). Between the trimmed V and J ends, which lost 3 bases and 5 bases, there was a span of 10 bases. Germline-derived CDR1 and CDR2 are SGHVS and FQNEAQ. The length of the CDR3 is 14 residues. CDR3 protein: CASSFGGPTGELFF. The CDR3 DNA reads TGTGCCAGCAGCTTTGGAGGGCCAACCGGGGAGCTGTTTTTT.

The sample holds a few counts of this clone. The chain uses TRBV27 and TRBJ1-6, with D possibly TRBD1 on 5 matching bases. The CDR3 covers 15 residues. V shed 2 bases and J shed 1 base, with 6 bases lying between them. Looked up from germline, CDR1 is MNHEY and CDR2 is SMNVEV (reference sequence). The CDR3 sequence is CASSLEGSYNSPLHF. For the CDR3, the DNA is TGTGCCAGCAGTTTAGAGGGGTCCTATAATTCACCCCTCCACTTT.

J is TRBJ1-1 and V is TRBV6-5; D remains unclear. CDR3 size: 11 residues. CDR1 and CDR2 (germline): MNHEY, SVGAGI. V was clipped by 7 bases and J by 8 bases, with 11 bases between them. CDR3 in DNA: TGTGCCAGCACCACCCCCCGGGAAGCTTTCTTT. Protein sequence: CASTTPREAFF.

This clone was seen a handful of times. The chain is built from TRBV11-2 and TRBJ2-7; TRBD2 aligns across 10 bases. The CDR3 is 17 residues long. Trimming cost V 0 bases and J 5 bases; bases outside gene matches: 10. Looked up from germline, CDR1 is SGHAT and CDR2 is FQNNGV. CDR3 DNA sequence: TGTGCCAGCAGCTTAGATGAGTGGGCTAGCGGGAGTAACGAGCAGTACTTC. Its translation: CASSLDEWASGSNEQYF.

The gene calls are TRBV6-5 and TRBJ2-3; TRBD2 matches at 9 bases. V was clipped by 6 bases and J by 6 bases; unmatched bases: 10. This CDR3 spans 15 amino acids. Germline V gives CDR1 MNHEY, CDR2 SVGAGI. In DNA, the CDR3 is TGTGCCAGCAGATTGACTAGCGGAGGAGAGGATACGCAGTATTTT. Encoded protein: CASRLTSGGEDTQYF.

This clone came up once. J is TRBJ1-1 and V is TRBV30; D is possibly TRBD1 (6 bases). This CDR3 has 15 residues. CDR1 and CDR2 (germline): GTSNPN, SVGIG (reference sequence). The V gene lost 3 bases and the J gene lost 1 base, with 15 bases spanning the gap. CDR3 protein: CAWRPMGGPNTEAFF. As DNA, the CDR3 is TGTGCCTGGAGGCCAATGGGGGGGCCGAACACTGAAGCTTTCTTT.

This clone was detected once. CDR3 in amino acids: CASRESGNSYEQYF. The CDR3 DNA is TGTGCCAGCAGAGAGTCAGGGAACTCCTACGAGCAGTACTTC. The chain combines TRBV6-5 with TRBJ2-7; D perhaps matches TRBD1 (5 bases). Trimming stripped 6 bases from V and 0 bases from J, with 12 bases between. Germline lookup yields CDR1 MNHEY and CDR2 SVGAGI. CDR3 length: 14 amino acids.

V gene TRBV28 combines with J gene TRBJ1-1; D might be TRBD1 (5 bases). Trimming took off 3 bases at V and 4 bases at J, with 18 bases between the two ends. Germline V gene lookup returns CDR1 MDHEN and CDR2 SYDVKM. The CDR3 runs 16 residues. For the CDR3, the DNA is TGTGCCAGCAGTTTTAGGTTAGTCGGGGGTAGCACTGAAGCTTTCTTT. Amino acids: CASSFRLVGGSTEAFF.

The CDR3 sequence: CSVDKGVLPTEAFF. CDR3 DNA sequence: TGCAGCGTTGACAAGGGTGTCCTTCCCACTGAAGCTTTCTTT. The rearrangement joins TRBV29-1 to TRBJ1-1; unclear D gene. Germline-derived CDR1 and CDR2 are SQVTM and ANQGSEA. Trimming removed 3 bases from V and 4 bases from J, with 15 bases in between. The CDR3 covers 14 residues. Based on the CDR3 plus reference TRBV29-1 and TRBJ1-1, the full variable domain is SAVISQKPSRDICQRGTSLTIQCQVDSQVTMMFWYRQQPGQSLTLIATANQGSEATYESGFVIDKFPISRPNLTFSTLTVSNMSPEDSSIYLCSVDKGVLPTEAFFGQGTRLTVV.

The rearrangement uses TRBV12-3 or TRBV12-4 and TRBJ1-1; D might be TRBD1 (5 bases). The CDR3 length is 13 residues. V was shortened by 7 bases and J by 4 bases, with 13 bases between the two germline ends. CDR3 DNA: TGTGCCAGCAACGAGCAGGGCGGCACTGAAGCTTTCTTT. Its translation: CASNEQGGTEAFF.

This chain joins TRBV6-5 and TRBJ1-2; D might be TRBD1 (5 bases). V was pared by 2 bases and J by 1 base, with 11 bases between. This CDR3 is 15 amino acids long. In germline, CDR1 is MNHEY, CDR2 SVGAGI. CDR3 DNA: TGTGCCAGCAGTTACGGGGGAGCGGGTAACTATGGCTACACCTTC. Protein product: CASSYGGAGNYGYTF.

V is TRBV6-5 and J is TRBJ2-7; weak D call: TRBD1 (5 bases). Germline lookup yields CDR1 MNHEY and CDR2 SVGAGI. This CDR3 has 13 residues. V shed 8 bases and J shed 2 bases, with 13 bases lying between them. The CDR3 nucleotides are TGTGCCAGCGAGTCGCTAGGGGCCTACGAGCAGTACTTC. It yields the protein CASESLGAYEQYF.

V is TRBV5-6 and J is TRBJ1-2; D is uncertain. The CDR3 extends over 15 amino acids. V dropped 0 bases and J dropped 1 base, with 10 bases sitting between them. The V gene's germline CDR1 is SGHDT and CDR2 YYEEEE. The CDR3 is CASSLGPTINYGYTF. As DNA, the CDR3 is TGTGCCAGCAGCTTGGGGCCGACTATTAACTATGGCTACACCTTC.

The gene calls are TRBV15 and TRBJ1-1, with TRBD1 matching 7 bases. CDR1 LNHNV and CDR2 YYDKDF come from the germline V gene (reference sequence). Germline trimming cut 4 bases from V and 5 bases from J; bases unmatched to any gene: 4. The CDR3 runs 13 residues. The CDR3 nucleotides read TGTGCCACCAGCAATACAGGGGTAACTGAAGCTTTCTTT. Its protein is CATSNTGVTEAFF.

The chain links TRBV28 to TRBJ1-4; 8 bases are a match to TRBD1. Looked up from germline, CDR1 is MDHEN and CDR2 is SYDVKM. V was clipped by 3 bases and J by 2 bases; unmatched bases: 5. The CDR3 covers 16 residues. CDR3 in amino acids: CASSLAGGPTNEKLFF. Written as DNA, the CDR3 is TGTGCCAGCAGTTTGGCAGGGGGCCCGACTAATGAAAAACTGTTTTTT.

The V gene is TRBV6-5, the J gene TRBJ1-1; a weak D match, TRBD1 (5 bases). Germline lookup yields CDR1 MNHEY and CDR2 SVGAGI. V lost 7 bases and J 11 bases, leaving 23 bases between the germline ends. The CDR3 covers 14 residues. The CDR3 coding sequence is TGTGCCAGCACACACGGAGGGGTCAGAGGTGAGGCTTTCTTT. This encodes CASTHGGVRGEAFF.

This sequence joins TRBV7-2 and TRBJ1-2; D gene uncertain. The germline V gene has CDR1 SGHTA and CDR2 FQGNSA. The CDR3 is made up of 14 amino acids. Between the trimmed V and J ends, which lost 5 bases and 5 bases, there was a span of 15 bases. As DNA, the CDR3 is TGTGCCAGCAGCAATGGTAACGGGGTTTATGGCTACACCTTC. Protein product: CASSNGNGVYGYTF.